This passage covers 20 T cell receptor beta chains from one sample sequenced in a study of blood T cell repertoires in COVID-19 (TCRdb year 2020). Libraries were constructed by the immunoSEQ multiplex PCR assay. TCRdb took this table from immuneACCESS and kept in-frame rearrangements with V and J called. Such tables lack part of the clones; where checked against another copy, unresolved V genes explain under half of the gap, and the rest is unexplained. For this sample the table gives 300,000 or so clones, of which approximately 86% were detected only once. The ten biggest clones cover over 3.5% of the sample. Material: peripheral blood. The receptor source for this set is a woman between 50 and 59 years old with active or convalescent COVID-19.

This clone came up once. J is TRBJ2-7 and V is TRBV7-2, with D possibly matching TRBD2 (6 bases). V was pared by 3 bases and J by 4 bases, with 7 bases between. Germline V gene lookup returns CDR1 SGHTA and CDR2 FQGNSA. The CDR3 is made up of 12 amino acids. CDR3 loop: CASSFSGYEQYF. CDR3 sequence (DNA): TGTGCCAGCAGCTTTAGCGGATACGAGCAGTACTTC.

The chain couples TRBV7-2 to TRBJ2-3; D is undetermined. V dropped 1 base and J dropped 2 bases, with 13 bases sitting between them. CDR3 length equals 16 residues. From germline, CDR1 is SGHTA and CDR2 FQGNSA. This CDR3 reads CASSLERFLITDTQYF. The CDR3 DNA sequence: TGTGCCAGCAGCTTAGAGAGGTTCCTCATCACAGATACGCAGTATTTT.

The table lists this clone with a few counts. The rearrangement links TRBV6-5 to TRBJ1-5; 7 bases are a match to TRBD1. CDR3 length: 15 amino acids. With 5 bases clipped from V and 3 bases from J, the junction kept 7 bases outside the gene matches. Germline loops: CDR1 MNHEY, CDR2 SVGAGI. Here the CDR3 DNA reads TGTGCCAGCAGTCCTGACAGGGCCCCCAATCAGCCCCAGCATTTT. It yields the protein CASSPDRAPNQPQHF.

This clone was counted between two and nine times. J is TRBJ2-1 and V is TRBV19; 13 nucleotides match TRBD2. V trimming: 3 bases; J trimming: 11 bases; junction bases outside the gene matches: 10. Germline lookup yields CDR1 LNHDA and CDR2 SQIVND (reference sequence). This CDR3 comprises 16 residues. The CDR3 DNA follows: TGTGCCAGTAGTATTCCCGGGACTAGCGGGACCGTGAAGCAGTTCTTC. It codes for CASSIPGTSGTVKQFF.

CDR3 sequence reads: CASIGTASNYGYTF. The CDR3 DNA sequence: TGTGCCAGCATCGGGACAGCCTCTAACTATGGCTACACCTTC. The V call is TRBV28, the J call TRBJ1-2; 7 bases align to TRBD1. CDR1 MDHEN and CDR2 SYDVKM come from the germline V gene. The V segment lost 7 bases and the J segment 0 bases; nucleotides outside the gene matches: 5. The CDR3 runs to 14 residues.

The table lists this clone with a count of one. This chain uses TRBV29-1 with TRBJ2-5; D is ambiguous. With 4 bases removed from V and 3 bases from J, the gap between germline ends came to 12 bases. The CDR3 is made up of 13 amino acids. Germline V CDR1 and CDR2: SQVTM, ANQGSEA. Written as DNA, the CDR3 is TGCAGCGTTGCCCGACAAAACGAAGAGACCCAGTACTTC. Translation gives CSVARQNEETQYF.

The gene calls are TRBV5-1 and TRBJ2-2; 9 bases fit TRBD1. CDR3 length equals 17 residues. J lost 7 bases, V lost 2 bases, and 12 bases had no gene match. Germline CDR1 and CDR2: SGHRS and YFSETQ. CDR3 amino acids: CASSFPGTGSVSGELFF. The CDR3 nucleotides are TGCGCCAGCAGCTTTCCCGGGACAGGGAGCGTTAGCGGGGAGCTGTTTTTT.

The gene calls are TRBV28 and TRBJ2-7; 7 nucleotides agree with TRBD2. CDR3 size: 17 residues. Germline loops: CDR1 MDHEN, CDR2 SYDVKM. V shed 2 bases, J shed 2 bases, and the junction held 12 bases outside the gene matches. The CDR3 region is CASSLTLGASGTYEQYF. CDR3 bases: TGTGCCAGCAGTTTAACTTTAGGGGCTAGCGGTACCTACGAGCAGTACTTC.

CDR3 sequence reads: CASSLPQGALQESTDTQYF. The DNA of the CDR3 is TGTGCCAGCAGCTTACCCCAGGGGGCGCTACAAGAGAGCACAGATACGCAGTATTTT. This chain joins TRBV11-2 and TRBJ2-3, with 8 nucleotides matching TRBD1. J gave up 0 bases and V 2 bases, and 13 bases lay outside the gene matches. Germline V gives CDR1 SGHAT, CDR2 FQNNGV. This CDR3 has 19 residues. Using reference TRBV11-2 and TRBJ2-3 for the parts outside the CDR3, the full variable domain is EAGVAQSPRYKIIEKRQSVAFWCNPISGHATLYWYQQILGQGPKLLIQFQNNGVVDDSQLPKDRFSAERLKGVDSTLKIQPAKLEDSAVYLCASSLPQGALQESTDTQYFGPGTRLTVL.

The V and J genes are TRBV28 and TRBJ1-1; 7 bases are shared with TRBD1. Germline CDR1 MDHEN, CDR2 SYDVKM. Losses at the gene ends were 6 bases for V and 6 bases for J; bases not matched to a gene: 10. CDR3 length: 14 amino acids. DNA of the CDR3: TGTGCCAGCAGCCGACCGACAGGGTACCCTGAAGCTTTCTTT. This sequence encodes CASSRPTGYPEAFF. Looking up the rest from reference TRBV28 and TRBJ1-1 gives the full variable domain: DVKVTQSSRYLVKRTGEKVFLECVQDMDHENMFWYRQDPGLGLRLIYFSYDVKMKEKGDIPEGYSVSREKKERFSLILESASTNQTSMYLCASSRPTGYPEAFFGQGTRLTVV.

The chain combines TRBV28 with TRBJ1-1, with TRBD1 matching 9 bases. This CDR3 region has 14 residues. Trimming cost V 5 bases and J 7 bases; bases outside gene matches: 8. In germline, CDR1 is MDHEN, CDR2 SYDVKM. CDR3 coding DNA: TGTGCCAGCAGTGGACAGGACAGGGGAATTGAAGCTTTCTTT. Translating gives CASSGQDRGIEAFF.

The chain links TRBV27 to TRBJ2-3; 10 bases align to TRBD2. The germline CDR1 and CDR2 sequences are MNHEY and SMNVEV (reference sequence). V lost 6 bases, J lost 4 bases, and 25 bases stayed unmatched. The CDR3 contains 21 residues. The CDR3 reads CASSPERSTAGGPHRADTQYF. The CDR3, as DNA: TGTGCCAGCAGCCCCGAAAGGTCCACAGCGGGAGGGCCTCATCGAGCAGATACGCAGTATTTT.

The chain recombines TRBV10-3 with TRBJ2-7; the D gene is possibly TRBD1 (5 bases). The ends were cut back, 6 bases at V and 1 base at J, with 10 bases in the middle. The CDR3 is 13 residues long. Per germline, CDR1 ENHRY and CDR2 SYGVKD. CDR3 DNA: TGTGCCATCAGAGTAGGGGTTTCCTACGAGCAGTACTTC. This sequence encodes CAIRVGVSYEQYF.

The gene calls are TRBV15 and TRBJ2-1, with a weak D call TRBD1 (5 bases). Germline V CDR1 and CDR2: LNHNV, YYDKDF (reference sequence). V was trimmed by 0 bases and J by 7 bases, leaving 10 bases between them. This CDR3 region has 14 residues. In nucleotides, the CDR3 is TGTGCCACCAGCAGAGATGTAAGACAGAATGAGCAGTTCTTC. Translated: CATSRDVRQNEQFF.

The chain employs TRBV6-6 and TRBJ1-5, with a possible D match to TRBD1 (5 bases). This CDR3 contains 16 residues. Germline V gene lookup returns CDR1 MNHNY and CDR2 SVGAGI (reference sequence). Trimming removed 6 bases from V and 7 bases from J, with 22 bases in between. The CDR3 protein is CASSLTTGLGDQPQHF. As DNA, the CDR3 is TGTGCCAGCAGCTTAACGACGGGACTGGGGGACCAGCCCCAGCATTTT.

This clone was seen only a few times. The chain has TRBV4-1 and TRBJ2-7, with 16 bases that match TRBD2. From germline, CDR1 is MGHRA and CDR2 YSYEKL. This CDR3 spans 19 amino acids. With V trimmed by 1 base and J by 2 bases, 8 bases remained unmatched. The CDR3 spells CASSQATTGTSGRAYEQYF. The CDR3 nucleotides read TGCGCCAGCAGCCAAGCCACCACCGGGACTAGCGGGAGGGCCTACGAGCAGTACTTC.

The chain combines TRBV7-9 with TRBJ2-4; D may be TRBD1 (6 bases). Germline V gene data show CDR1 as SEHNR and CDR2 as FQNEAQ (reference sequence). V lost 1 base, J lost 14 bases, and 21 bases lay in between. The CDR3 length is 15 residues. CDR3 nucleotide sequence: TGTGCCAGCAGCTTAGGACCCGCCTTACAGGGTATCGAGTACTTC. This translates into CASSLGPALQGIEYF.

V and J are TRBV28 and TRBJ1-6; weak D call: TRBD1 (5 bases). The CDR3 totals 12 residues. Germline V gives CDR1 MDHEN, CDR2 SYDVKM. With 4 bases removed from V and 9 bases from J, the gap between germline ends came to 7 bases. The CDR3: CASSYQGSPLHF. The CDR3 DNA follows: TGTGCCAGCAGTTACCAGGGTTCACCCCTCCACTTT.

This clone ranks as medium-sized. The V call is TRBV6-5, the J call TRBJ2-2, with TRBD1 matching over 10 bases. This CDR3 contains 15 residues. CDR1 is MNHEY and CDR2 is SVGAGI in the germline V gene. V dropped 7 bases and J dropped 3; count of bases not matched to a gene: 5. CDR3 protein: CASISGTGDTGELFF. The CDR3 nucleotides read TGTGCCAGCATTTCCGGGACAGGGGACACCGGGGAGCTGTTTTTT.

This clone was picked up one time. This sequence joins TRBV7-3 and TRBJ1-2; 7 bases are shared with TRBD1. V was clipped by 5 bases and J by 7 bases; unmatched bases: 13. The CDR3 covers 15 residues. The germline CDR1 and CDR2 sequences are SGHTA and FQGTGA. CDR3 nucleotide sequence: TGTGCCAGCAGCCAGGGGGGAAGTTCATCTAGTGGCTACACCTTC. Its protein is CASSQGGSSSSGYTF.